The T cell receptor beta chain under discussion was sequenced for a study of Graves' ophthalmopathy and Graves' hyperthyroidism. For the study at large: Specimen type is peripheral blood, obtained at initial diagnosis before any treatment. Notes on the study in general: Among thyroid clonotypes expanded above 0.001 frequency, most also appeared in blood.

Excluded: other autoimmune disease, uncontrolled infection, pregnancy or lactation. Serum thyroxine and TRAb, along with clinical symptoms, thyroid ultrasound and orbital computed tomography, were what diagnosis relied on. Germline CDR1 and CDR2: SGHAT and FQDESV (reference sequence). The CDR3 sequence is 15 residues long. The V and J ends lost 6 bases and 7 bases, in that order; junction bases with no gene match: 10. Points on this clonotype: Its antigen remains unidentified.

TCR beta CDR3 regions were amplified from RNA transcripts. The first-round RT-PCR employed HTBI primers together with the Qiagen OneStep RT-PCR kit. A multiplex PCR was then performed as the second round. TCRdb reprocessed the multiplex PCR reads via MiXCR and lists one record per CDR3 protein. Found here are roughly 50,000 distinct CDR3 sequences, around half of them singletons; the top ten hold 23%. The sample was peripheral blood. The receptor comes from an adult man with Graves' ophthalmopathy. This chain uses TRBV11-1 with TRBJ2-2, with 8 bases lining up with TRBD1. Here the CDR3 reads CASSPRTGTGGELFF. In DNA form, the CDR3 reads TGTGCCAGCAGTCCGAGGACAGGGACGGGCGGGGAGCTGTTTTTT.